What follows is one T cell receptor beta chain and its context. This specimen comes from a study of blood T cell repertoires in COVID-19. At the level of the study: The origin of the acute and convalescent COVID-19 samples was the United States, Italy and Spain. T cells, B-cell-depleted T cells, or PBMCs provided the cDNA or gDNA that served as material.

Original processing methods: Cell counts per sample came from amplifying reference gene primers. Assay: immunoSEQ multiplex PCR; the TCRdb copy retains only in-frame clones and omits some. The V and J calls and clone size are taken from that table; D and trimming were inferred from the DNA. Among roughly 230,000 clones listed, approximately 83% were seen once. V was cut by 1 base and J by 1 base, with 8 bases left in between. This CDR3 comprises 14 residues. Germline V gene sequence: CDR1 SGHNT, CDR2 YYREEE (reference sequence). The origin of this receptor is a man between 45 and 60 years old who had recovered from COVID-19. V usage is TRBV5-4 and J usage is TRBJ1-2; D gene ambiguous. The specimen was PBMCs or T cells enriched from blood (not recorded which). The CDR3 here is CASSLLAVNYGYTF. CDR3 DNA sequence: TGTGCCAGCAGCTTGTTGGCGGTTAACTATGGCTACACCTTC.